The rows below give T cell receptor beta chains drawn from one sample of a study of blood T cell repertoires in COVID-19. The assay was immunoSEQ multiplex PCR, and TCRdb's table has in-frame clones only and misses some. Found here are under 200,000 clones, over 75% of them singletons; the top ten hold around 2.8%. The specimen was peripheral blood. Every receptor here comes from a man between 65 and 80 years old with acute or convalescent COVID-19. Each CDR3 is given without its conserved first and last residue. The D gene is left open where the match is weak.

CDR3 protein | CDR3 length | V gene | D gene
ASRQMTGGTEAF | 12 | TRBV19 | NA
ATSPSPGTGAGELF | 14 | TRBV24-1 | TRBD1
ASSQSKGGRMETQY | 14 | TRBV4-3 | NA
ASSLDARANYEQY | 13 | TRBV5-1 | NA
ASSRSGTGGEKLF | 13 | TRBV11-3 | TRBD1
ASSSPRVGETQY | 12 | TRBV5-4 | NA
ASSPVIAGGPRNEQF | 15 | TRBV18 | TRBD2
ATHLREQY | 8 | TRBV2 | NA
ASSDPGQGFYGYT | 13 | TRBV6-1 | TRBD1
ASSEVGTGGGGELF | 14 | TRBV6-1 | TRBD1
ATRLQDRTEAF | 11 | TRBV11-3 | NA
ASTVSFTGGRTEAF | 14 | TRBV5-1 | TRBD1
ASSPTPGQDAPGNTIY | 16 | TRBV9 | TRBD1
ASSPSGTGATNEKLF | 15 | TRBV5-1 | TRBD1
ASSQDEGAVYGYT | 13 | TRBV4-1 | TRBD1
ASSFIAGGPDEQF | 13 | TRBV7-6 | TRBD2
ASSLGTGMFKEQY | 13 | TRBV7-8 | NA
ASMEQMNTEAF | 11 | TRBV2 | NA
AWSVGGGGQPQH | 12 | TRBV30 | NA
ASRPGQGTLFAPQH | 14 | TRBV28 | TRBD1
ATSLAGTTGELF | 12 | TRBV24-1 | TRBD2
ASSALQGFTIY | 11 | TRBV28 | NA
ASSEGGGSNQPQH | 13 | TRBV6-1 | NA
ASSLAGETEAF | 11 | TRBV5-5 | NA
ASSRRGAPTQY | 11 | TRBV27 | NA
ASSPSTGTTEAF | 12 | TRBV28 | TRBD1
ASSDLRGYSDSPLH | 14 | TRBV10-2 | NA
ASSFRNRGEQY | 11 | TRBV7-2 | NA
ASSLSSDIYEQY | 12 | TRBV18 | NA
ASSRWGVSYGYT | 12 | TRBV5-4 | NA
ASRSSGMGNEQF | 12 | TRBV6-5 | TRBD2
ASSPGTTNTGELF | 13 | TRBV9 | TRBD2
ASSPTGAYSNQPQH | 14 | TRBV27 | NA
ASSSGSQETQY | 11 | TRBV5-1 | NA
ASSRTSGRIWETQY | 14 | TRBV28 | TRBD2
ASSDGDFSDTQY | 12 | TRBV6-1 | NA
ATSRDRGSQETQY | 13 | TRBV15 | NA
ASSVGGELGGAF | 12 | TRBV9 | NA
ASSLSGQINIQY | 12 | TRBV28 | NA
ASSPGSQGLGSYEQY | 15 | TRBV6-6 | TRBD2
ASSSPGGAGYT | 11 | TRBV7-9 | NA
ASSAIGYT | 8 | TRBV6-5 | NA
ASSPLGSGSTDTQY | 14 | TRBV5-1 | NA
ASSGDSYTGELF | 12 | TRBV5-1 | TRBD1
ASRRAVNTEAF | 11 | TRBV5-6 | NA
ASSVDLRGLEQY | 12 | TRBV9 | NA
ATSDLYSGEQF | 11 | TRBV24-1 | NA